The 14 T cell receptor beta chains in this list originate from one sample, sequenced in a study of shared clonotypes between healthy human individuals. The table came from immunoSEQ multiplex PCR; TCRdb's copy has only in-frame clones and leaves some out. Of over 2,000,000 clones in the sample, over 85% were seen once. Positively selected for CCR7, the CD45RO-negative cells used as naive CD8 cells excluded terminally differentiated effector memory CD45RA+ cells. Material for sequencing was naive CD8+ T cells from PBMCs. The receptor source for this set is a man between 18 and 29 years old in good health. Some clones in this sample may be carry-over from other donors' samples.

The chain combines TRBV15 with TRBJ1-4; D perhaps matches TRBD1 (5 bases). The CDR3 has 15 residues. Between the trimmed V and J ends, which lost 5 bases and 3 bases, there was a span of 13 bases. Germline CDR1 reads LNHNV; CDR2 reads YYDKDF (reference sequence). The CDR3 DNA is TGTGCCACCAGCCCGGGGCGGCAGGCTAATGAAAAACTGTTTTTT. It codes for CATSPGRQANEKLFF.

The rearrangement joins TRBV27 to TRBJ2-5; 13 bases line up with TRBD2. The CDR3 has 15 residues. After removal of 5 bases from V and 5 bases from J, the junction contained 5 bases not matched to a gene. Germline CDR1 reads MNHEY; CDR2 reads SMNVEV (reference sequence). The CDR3 protein is CASSQGLAGPETQYF. CDR3 sequence (DNA): TGTGCCAGCAGTCAGGGACTAGCGGGACCTGAGACCCAGTACTTC.

This clone was observed a few times. The chain employs TRBV5-1 and TRBJ1-1; D not certain. Trimming shortened V by 2 bases and J by 5 bases, and 13 bases separated the two germline ends. From germline, CDR1 is SGHRS and CDR2 YFSETQ. This CDR3 is built from 14 residues. The CDR3 is CASSLVGIGTEAFF. The CDR3 coding sequence is TGCGCCAGCAGCTTAGTGGGGATCGGAACTGAAGCTTTCTTT.

The chain joins TRBV5-4 to TRBJ2-1; the match to TRBD1 covers 9 bases. The V gene end was trimmed by 5 bases and the J gene end by 7 bases; junction bases not matched to a gene: 10. The CDR3 contains 15 residues. The V gene's germline CDR1 is SGHNT and CDR2 YYREEE (reference sequence). CDR3 region: CASRPGQGPLNEQFF. DNA of the CDR3: TGTGCCAGCAGACCGGGACAGGGTCCTTTGAATGAGCAGTTCTTC.

For this clone: Different DNA sequences within this sample yield the same CDR3. CDR3 loop: CASSPLQETQYF. DNA for the CDR3: TGTGCCAGCAGCCCCCTTCAAGAGACCCAGTACTTC. The V gene is TRBV7-9, the J gene TRBJ2-5; no clear D. Germline V gene lookup returns CDR1 SEHNR and CDR2 FQNEAQ (reference sequence). V lost 5 bases and J 2 bases, leaving 6 bases between the germline ends. The length of the CDR3 is 12 residues.

A single count supports this clone. The V call is TRBV5-6, the J call TRBJ1-2; 7 nucleotides line up with TRBD1. The trim removed 3 bases at V and 3 bases at J, leaving 14 bases unmatched. The CDR3 covers 17 residues. Germline CDR1 reads SGHDT; CDR2 reads YYEEEE. CDR3 sequence reads: CASSWRDSYLADYGYTF. For the CDR3, the DNA is TGTGCCAGCAGCTGGCGGGACAGCTATCTGGCCGACTATGGCTACACCTTC.

The CDR3: CAARGRSSYEQYF. CDR3 coding DNA: TGTGCCGCCCGGGGCCGGAGCTCCTACGAGCAGTACTTC. This chain uses TRBV27 with TRBJ2-7, with D perhaps given as TRBD1 or TRBD2 (5 bases each). This CDR3 region has 13 residues. V lost 11 bases and J lost 0, with 14 bases in between. CDR1 and CDR2 from the germline V gene are MNHEY and SMNVEV (reference sequence).

This sequence joins TRBV4-1 and TRBJ2-3; D possibly corresponds to TRBD1 (5 bases). The CDR3 runs to 15 residues. Between the trimmed V and J ends, which lost 0 bases and 2 bases, there was a span of 9 bases. From germline, CDR1 is MGHRA and CDR2 YSYEKL. The CDR3 DNA sequence: TGCGCCAGCAGCCAAGATGGCAGGGTCACAGATACGCAGTATTTT. This codes for CASSQDGRVTDTQYF.

This chain links TRBV6-1 with TRBJ1-5; D unresolved. The CDR3 runs 15 residues. Between the trimmed V and J ends, which lost 6 bases and 5 bases, there was a span of 17 bases. CDR1 and CDR2 (germline): MNHNS, SASEGT. CDR3 region: CASSWDVRVDQPQHF. CDR3 DNA: TGTGCCAGCAGCTGGGATGTGAGGGTTGATCAGCCCCAGCATTTT.

Turning to this clone: This same CDR3 is encoded by further DNA sequences in the sample. The gene calls are TRBV7-9 and TRBJ1-1; 7 nucleotides line up with TRBD1. Germline CDR1 SEHNR, CDR2 FQNEAQ (reference sequence). Trimming took 1 base from V and 2 from J; bases not matched to a gene: 4. This CDR3 region has 15 residues. For the CDR3, the DNA is TGTGCCAGCAGCTTAGGTGACAGGGAAAACACTGAAGCTTTCTTT. As protein: CASSLGDRENTEAFF.

In regard to this clone: Other nucleotide sequences in the sample specify the same CDR3. The CDR3: CASSLLRGDTQYF. CDR3 DNA: TGTGCCAGCAGCCTCCTTAGGGGAGATACGCAGTATTTT. V gene TRBV27 combines with J gene TRBJ2-3, with a possible D match to TRBD1 (5 bases). This CDR3 comprises 13 residues. V lost 6 bases and J 5 bases, leaving 12 bases between the germline ends. Per germline, CDR1 MNHEY and CDR2 SMNVEV (reference sequence).

To note about this clone: This same CDR3 is encoded by further DNA sequences in the sample. The chain is built from TRBV6-5 and TRBJ2-2; D not certain. The CDR3 spans 13 residues. The ends were cut back, 3 bases at V and 6 bases at J, with 8 bases in the middle. CDR1 MNHEY and CDR2 SVGAGI come from the germline V gene. The CDR3 here is CASSYSQAGELFF. CDR3 DNA: TGTGCCAGCAGTTATTCCCAAGCCGGGGAGCTGTTTTTT.

The chain has TRBV5-8 and TRBJ2-5; the match to TRBD2 covers 10 bases. Germline CDR1 is SGHTS and CDR2 is YDEGEE. Trimming took 4 bases from V and 5 from J; bases not matched to a gene: 11. The CDR3 sequence is 16 residues long. In DNA, the CDR3 is TGTGCCAGCAGCACCGAAGCGGGAGGGCCAGGGGAGACCCAGTACTTC. Translation gives CASSTEAGGPGETQYF.

The V and J genes are TRBV30 and TRBJ1-1; D unclear. This CDR3 is 11 amino acids long. Per germline, CDR1 GTSNPN and CDR2 SVGIG (reference sequence). The V end lost 3 bases, the J end lost 14 bases, and 16 bases lay between the germline ends. CDR3 in amino acids: CAWSGPASSFF. CDR3 DNA sequence: TGTGCCTGGAGCGGGCCAGCTAGTTCCTTCTTT.